These T cell receptor beta chains were read from a single sample in a study of cytomegalovirus exposure and HLA in healthy donors. The protocol was immunoSEQ multiplex PCR, while the TCRdb copy is restricted to in-frame clones and leaves out a portion. The repertoire has 130,000 or so clones, under 90% of them found once; the top ten carry 2% to 2.5%. The sequenced sample was PBMCs. These receptors were collected from a woman aged 40 to 50 in good health and CMV-seronegative. CDR3s include the opening cysteine and the closing phenylalanine or tryptophan. A D gene is named only where the DNA matches it firmly. A row's size may be missing; if present it is once, few, many or a size class.

>TRBJ2-1|TRBV13|TRBD1|NA
TGTGCCAGCAGCTCAGGACAGGGGCCACACAATGAGCAGTTCTTC
CASSSGQGPHNEQFF
>TRBJ1-2|TRBV6-5|NA|NA
TGTGCCAGCAGTTCCTCTGACAGTCTCCTCTATGGCTACACCTTC
CASSSSDSLLYGYTF
>TRBJ1-2|TRBV18|NA|NA
TGTGCCAGCTCACCCGCAGGCGGGCAGGCGAACTATGGCTACACCTTC
CASSPAGGQANYGYTF
>TRBJ2-6|TRBV18|TRBD1|NA
TGTGCCAGCTCACCCCGGGACAGGGGGAGACTTGGGGCCAACGTCCTGACTTTC
CASSPRDRGRLGANVLTF
>TRBJ2-6|TRBV18|TRBD1|NA
TGTGCCAGCTCACCACTGGGACAGGGGTTAGGAGCTGGGGCCAACGTCCTGACTTTC
CASSPLGQGLGAGANVLTF
>TRBJ2-1|TRBV19|TRBD1|NA
TGTGCCAGTAGCCCAGACAGGGGCCGATACAATGAGCAGTTCTTC
CASSPDRGRYNEQFF
>TRBJ2-3|TRBV4-3|NA|NA
TGCGCCAGCAGCCAATCCCGGGGAGTGGGCACAGATACGCAGTATTTT
CASSQSRGVGTDTQYF
>TRBJ1-1|TRBV28|NA|NA
TGTGCCAGCAGTAGACAGGAGGAGAACACTGAAGCTTTCTTT
CASSRQEENTEAFF
>TRBJ1-5|TRBV6-1|NA|NA
TGTGCCAGCAGCGCCTCAGGGTTTCAGCCCCAGCATTTT
CASSASGFQPQHF
>TRBJ2-7|TRBV6-1|TRBD2|NA
TGTGCCAGCAGTTTCGGGGGGGAGACCTACGAGCAGTACTTC
CASSFGGETYEQYF
>TRBJ2-1|TRBV5-1|TRBD2|once
TGCGCCAGCAGCTTAACTAGCGGGAGGTTCAATGAGCAGTTCTTC
CASSLTSGRFNEQFF
>TRBJ1-1|TRBV5-1|TRBD1|NA
TGCGCCAGCAGCTTGGGGGCAGGGGGCGTGAACACTGAAGCTTTCTTT
CASSLGAGGVNTEAFF
>TRBJ1-2|TRBV27|NA|NA
TGTGCCAGCAGTTCAACCCTGGGGGGGGCGCCATATGGCTACACCTTC
CASSSTLGGAPYGYTF
>TRBJ1-6|TRBV7-2|NA|NA
TGTGCCAGCAGCCCGACAACGGGGGATTCACCCCTCCACTTT
CASSPTTGDSPLHF
>TRBJ1-1|TRBV7-8|TRBD1|NA
TGTGCCAGCAGCCTCTCACCCGGGACAGGGGGCGGTGAAGCTTTCTTT
CASSLSPGTGGGEAFF
>TRBJ2-5|TRBV7-9|NA|NA
TGTGCCAGCAGCTCGCAGGTTTTGCAAGAGACCCAGTACTTC
CASSSQVLQETQYF
>TRBJ1-3|TRBV5-1|TRBD1|NA
TGCGCCAGCAGCGGTACAGGGGTGGGAAACACCATATATTTT
CASSGTGVGNTIYF
>TRBJ1-5|TRBV27|NA|NA
TGTGCCAGCAGTTCCCTTGGCGGGAGCAATCAGCCCCAGCATTTT
CASSSLGGSNQPQHF
>TRBJ2-7|TRBV6-6|NA|NA
TGTGCCAGCACCCACGGGGCCTACGAGCAGTACTTC
CASTHGAYEQYF
>TRBJ1-2|TRBV28|TRBD1|few
TGTGCCAGCAGTTCGACAGGGGGGGCGTTCGGCTACACCTTC
CASSSTGGAFGYTF
>TRBJ1-5|TRBV5-8|NA|NA
TGTGCCAGCAGCGGAACAGGGCTCAGCAATCAGCCCCAGCATTTT
CASSGTGLSNQPQHF
>TRBJ2-5|TRBV5-1|NA|NA
TGCGCCAGCAGCTTGGCGGCAGGGGTCAGAGAGACCCAGTACTTC
CASSLAAGVRETQYF
>TRBJ2-7|TRBV5-1|TRBD1|NA
TGCGCCAGCAGCTTGCCCGGGACAGGGTCTCCCTACGAGCAGTACTTC
CASSLPGTGSPYEQYF
>TRBJ1-6|TRBV5-1|TRBD1|NA
TGCGCCAGCAGCTTGGTGGACAGGGATAATTCACCCCTCCACTTT
CASSLVDRDNSPLHF
>TRBJ2-7|TRBV5-5|NA|NA
TGTGCCAGCAGCCATTCTAGCAGCTCCTACGAGCAGTACTTC
CASSHSSSSYEQYF
>TRBJ2-1|TRBV5-1|TRBD2|NA
TGCGCCAGCAGCTTGGAGGCTAGCGGGGCCTACAATGAGCAGTTCTTC
CASSLEASGAYNEQFF
>TRBJ1-1|TRBV27|TRBD1|NA
TGTGCCAGCAGTTTATTGGCAGGGGGCGGTATGAACACTGAAGCTTTCTTT
CASSLLAGGGMNTEAFF
>TRBJ2-7|TRBV21-1|NA|NA
TGTGCCAGCCAACAGGGAGCCCGACGTAAAACTAAGGGTCCCACCCCCCCCGAGCAGTACTTC
CASQQGARRKTKGPTPPEQYF
>TRBJ1-1|TRBV9|NA|NA
TGTGCCAGCAGCGTGGAACCCACGAGGGTCGGCACTGAAGCTTTCTTT
CASSVEPTRVGTEAFF
>TRBJ2-5|TRBV7-3|TRBD2|NA
TGTGCCAGCAGCTTGACTAGCGGGAGGTCTGAGACCCAGTACTTC
CASSLTSGRSETQYF
>TRBJ1-2|TRBV19|TRBD1|NA
TGTGCCAGTAGTCCCACAGGGGGCCTCAGCTATGGCTACACCTTC
CASSPTGGLSYGYTF
>TRBJ2-7|TRBV2|TRBD1|few
TGTGCCAGCAGTGACTCGGACAGGGGCTACGAGCAGTACTTC
CASSDSDRGYEQYF
>TRBJ1-1|TRBV7-3|NA|NA
TGTGCCAGCAGCTTAACCGTGGACAGCTATGAAGCTTTCTTT
CASSLTVDSYEAFF
>TRBJ2-1|TRBV14|NA|NA
TGTGCCAGCAGCCAAACGATTAGCGGAGCCAATGAGCAGTTCTTC
CASSQTISGANEQFF
>TRBJ1-2|TRBV29-1|NA|NA
TGCAGCACTGCGGGGTATTATGGCTACACCTTC
CSTAGYYGYTF
>TRBJ1-5|TRBV18|NA|NA
TGTGCCAGCTCACCAACCGACATTCAGCCCCAGCATTTT
CASSPTDIQPQHF
>TRBJ1-2|TRBV5-6|NA|once
TGTGCCAGCAGCTTGCGGGGGATCTACTATGGCTACACCTTC
CASSLRGIYYGYTF
>TRBJ1-2|TRBV6-5|TRBD1|NA
TGTGCCAGCAGTGGACAGGGAGATGGCTACACCTTC
CASSGQGDGYTF
>TRBJ2-5|TRBV18|NA|NA
TGTGCCAGCTCACCGGGGGCAGAGGAGACCCAGTACTTC
CASSPGAEETQYF
>TRBJ2-7|TRBV28|NA|NA
TGTGCCAGCGGACCGGGACACCGAGGGCGAAACGAGCAGTACTTC
CASGPGHRGRNEQYF
>TRBJ2-7|TRBV18|NA|once
TGTGCCAGCTCAGACAGGCCCTCCTACGAGCAGTACTTC
CASSDRPSYEQYF
>TRBJ2-3|TRBV7-3|TRBD2|once
TGTGCCAGCAGCTACCTAGCGGGGGGGCCCTCAGATACGCAGTATTTT
CASSYLAGGPSDTQYF
>TRBJ2-3|TRBV18|TRBD2|once
TGTGCCAGCTCACAACGGACTAGCGGGGGGACAGATACGCAGTATTTT
CASSQRTSGGTDTQYF
>TRBJ2-1|TRBV27|NA|NA
TGTGCCAGCACAGGGGCCGCTTACAATGAGCAGTTCTTC
CASTGAAYNEQFF
>TRBJ1-5|TRBV6-5|TRBD1|NA
TGTGCCAGCAGTTACCGGCAGGGGGGCAATCAGCCCCAGCATTTT
CASSYRQGGNQPQHF
>TRBJ1-3|TRBV5-3|NA|NA
TGTGCCAGAAGTCCGAGCTCTGGAAACACCATATATTTT
CARSPSSGNTIYF
>TRBJ1-3|TRBV19|NA|NA
TGTGCCAGTAGTATTTCTTTGGTCTTCGGACAGCCGTTTGGAAACACCATATATTTT
CASSISLVFGQPFGNTIYF
>TRBJ2-1|TRBV28|NA|NA
TGTGCCAGCTTCGAAGGCGGGGTTACCTCCTACAATGAGCAGTTCTTC
CASFEGGVTSYNEQFF
>TRBJ1-4|TRBV6-6|NA|once
TGTGCCGCCGAGGACAGCCAAAATGAAAAACTGTTTTTT
CAAEDSQNEKLFF
>TRBJ2-5|TRBV15|TRBD2|NA
TGTGCCACCAGCAGAGAACTAGCGGGCGGGGGGATCCAAGAGACCCAGTACTTC
CATSRELAGGGIQETQYF
>TRBJ1-2|TRBV15|TRBD1|NA
TGTGCCACCAGGAACCCGGGACAGGCTAACTATGGCTACACCTTC
CATRNPGQANYGYTF
>TRBJ1-2|TRBV6-4|NA|NA
TGTGCCAGCAGCCAAACAGGGAACTATGGCTACACCTTC
CASSQTGNYGYTF
>TRBJ2-1|TRBV5-1|TRBD2|NA
TGCGCCAGCAGCTTGATAGGCGGGGGTTACTCCTACAATGAGCAGTTCTTC
CASSLIGGGYSYNEQFF
>TRBJ2-2|TRBV6-5|NA|NA
TGTGCCAGCAGTTTATATGAGAAGCAGGCCGGGGAGCTGTTTTTT
CASSLYEKQAGELFF
>TRBJ2-7|TRBV6-1|NA|NA
TGTGCCAGCAGTGAAGCAGTGGGCAGGGCCTACGAGCAGTACTTC
CASSEAVGRAYEQYF
>TRBJ1-2|TRBV28|TRBD1|NA
TGTGCCAGCAGTACCTTTCGACAGGGGGAACAGGGCTACACCTTC
CASSTFRQGEQGYTF
>TRBJ2-3|TRBV11-3|TRBD2|NA
TGTGCCAGCAGCGAAGTAATAGCTAGCGGGGGGGATACGCAGTATTTT
CASSEVIASGGDTQYF